The next 10 T cell receptor beta chains were all read from a single sample in a study of tumor and adjacent non-tumor tissue in lung cancer. This sample's RNA came from whole unsorted tissue. More than 3 cm separated this lung sample from the edge of the tumor. A modified ARM-PCR protocol with three rounds of nested PCR amplified TCRbeta. TCRdb fed the multiplex PCR reads into MiXCR, producing one record per CDR3 protein. The data show tens of thousands of distinct CDR3 sequences, over 60% seen once. Sequenced: distant non-tumor lung tissue. Every receptor here comes from a man in his 70s with non-small cell lung cancer.

Remarks on this clonotype: The conserved phenylalanine or tryptophan is not found at the CDR3 terminus, so this likely reflects a read error. The rearrangement links TRBV4-1 to TRBJ1-5; D is unclear. The V gene's germline CDR1 is MGHRA and CDR2 YSYEKL. The CDR3 contains 15 residues. The CDR3 sequence is CASSQGPRDNQSQHY. The CDR3 coding sequence is TGCGCCAGCAGCCAAGGACCCCGTGACAATCAGTCCCAGCATTAT.

Concerning this clonotype: One end of the junction does not line up with germline, which may come from a read error. The CDR3: CDSSHTSARGEKLFF. The CDR3 DNA follows: TGTGACAGCAGCCACACCTCTGCCAGGGGTGAAAAACTGTTTTTT. The chain is built from TRBV14 and TRBJ1-4; the D gene is possibly TRBD1 (6 bases). The CDR3 extends over 15 amino acids. The germline V gene has CDR1 SGHDN and CDR2 FVKESK.

Regarding this clonotype: One junction end does not reproduce the germline sequence, and a read error may be involved. The rearrangement uses TRBV4-1 and TRBJ1-5, with unresolved D. From germline, CDR1 is MGHRA and CDR2 YSYEKL. The CDR3 runs to 16 residues. The CDR3 protein is CTSSQEPTYSIQPQHF. In DNA, the CDR3 is TGCACGAGCAGCCAGGAGCCGACCTATAGCATTCAGCCCCAGCATTTT.

This sequence joins TRBV29-1 and TRBJ1-1; D is undetermined. There are 13 residues in the CDR3. Germline CDR1 and CDR2: SQVTM and ANQGSEA. The CDR3 sequence is CNLVIQMNTEAFF. The CDR3 DNA follows: TGCAACCTTGTTATCCAGATGAACACTGAAGCTTTCTTT.

With regard to this clonotype: A read error may produce the germline difference seen at one junction end. V usage is TRBV6-1 and J usage is TRBJ1-2, with TRBD1 matching over 9 bases. Germline V gene sequence: CDR1 MNHNS, CDR2 SASEGT. The length of the CDR3 is 13 residues. In DNA, the CDR3 is TGTGCCAGCAGTCGAGGGACAGGGAATGGCTACACATTC. It codes for CASSRGTGNGYTF.

The V and J genes are TRBV7-3 and TRBJ2-3; 8 nucleotides line up with TRBD2. V was pared by 10 bases and J by 1 base, with 7 bases of the junction left unmatched. This CDR3 is 14 amino acids long. Germline V gene sequence: CDR1 SGHTA, CDR2 FQGTGA. CDR3 loop: CANTTAGGTDTQYF. The CDR3 nucleotides read TGTGCCAACACAACAGCGGGGGGCACAGATACGCAGTATTTT.

This clonotype was seen more than once but under ten times. This chain joins TRBV6-6 and TRBJ1-5, with 7 positions matching TRBD1. This CDR3 has 18 residues. Trimming at V came to 1 base and at J to 11 bases, leaving 20 bases not matched to a gene. CDR1 is MNHNY and CDR2 is SVGAGI in the germline V gene (reference sequence). The CDR3 region is CASSYFGWGQNSNRSQHF. In DNA, the CDR3 is TGTGCCAGCAGTTACTTCGGGTGGGGACAGAATAGCAATAGGTCCCAGCATTTT.

Points on this clonotype: Since the CDR3 does not end with the conserved phenylalanine or tryptophan, this likely comes from a read error. It is unclear where the CDR3 begins or ends on the DNA, so no DNA is shown, and the CDR3 is as TCRdb lists it. This chain uses TRBV28 with TRBJ2-1; the table's D call, TRBD2, was not checked against the DNA. The CDR3 extends over 14 residues, inclusive of both ends. Germline loops: CDR1 MDHEN, CDR2 SYDVKM. The CDR3 here is CASDSSGIDNEQLL.

About this clonotype itself: One junction end does not reproduce the germline sequence, and a read error may be involved. This chain joins TRBV4-3 and TRBJ1-2; D gene unclear. The length of the CDR3 is 13 residues. Germline lookup yields CDR1 LGHNA and CDR2 YSLEER. CDR3 sequence reads: CASSQGAVYGYNF. In nucleotides, the CDR3 is TGCGCCAGCAGCCAAGGGGCGGTATATGGCTACAACTTC.

This clonotype was recorded at least ten times. This chain connects TRBV5-6 to TRBJ1-2; the D is unclear. The CDR3 spans 11 residues. Germline CDR1 and CDR2: SGHDT and YYEEEE. V was shortened by 3 bases and J by 3 bases, with 3 bases between the two germline ends. This chain's CDR3 is CASSSHYGYTF. In nucleotides, the CDR3 is TGTGCCAGCAGCTCACACTATGGCTACACCTTC.